These T cell receptor beta chains were read from a single sample in a study of CD8 T cells in Susac syndrome. TCRdb passed the immunoSEQ multiplex PCR reads through MiXCR, listing each CDR3 protein once. The sample lists some 120,000 distinct CDR3 sequences, approximately 94% occurring once. Sequenced input: CD4+ T cells from PBMCs. Receptor source: a human donor with multiple sclerosis. The CDR3 runs from the conserved cysteine through the conserved F or W. Fields, in order: D gene, V gene, J gene, CDR3 protein, CDR3 DNA. D genes are given only for firm matches.

-	TRBV14	TRBJ2-7	CASSQGTSYEQYF	TGTGCCAGCAGCCAAGGGACATCCTACGAGCAGTACTTC
TRBD1	TRBV7-2	TRBJ2-5	CASSFRGRLETQYF	TGTGCCAGCAGCTTCAGGGGGCGCTTAGAGACCCAGTACTTC
TRBD2	TRBV7-7	TRBJ2-3	CASSPWGIAGGGDTQYF	TGTGCCAGCAGCCCCTGGGGAATAGCGGGAGGTGGCGATACGCAGTATTTT
TRBD1	TRBV6-1	TRBJ2-5	CASRGQGWWETQYF	TGTGCCAGCAGGGGACAGGGATGGTGGGAGACCCAGTACTTC
TRBD1	TRBV7-9	TRBJ1-2	CASSLAGQGRVDYGYTF	TGTGCCAGCAGCTTAGCCGGACAGGGAAGAGTTGACTATGGCTACACCTTC
TRBD2	TRBV12-3/TRBV12-4	TRBJ2-3	CASSLAVAGVADTQYF	TGTGCCAGCAGTTTAGCGGTAGCGGGAGTTGCAGATACGCAGTATTTT
-	TRBV25-1	TRBJ2-5	CASSRRETQYF	TGTGCCAGCAGTCGGAGGGAGACCCAGTACTTC
-	TRBV30	TRBJ2-7	CAWSVDGSYEQYF	TGTGCCTGGAGTGTAGATGGGTCCTACGAGCAGTACTTC
-	TRBV5-1	TRBJ2-7	CASSFDPSYEQYF	TGCGCCAGCAGCTTCGACCCCTCCTACGAGCAGTACTTC
-	TRBV25-1	TRBJ2-5	CASSVPGETQYF	TGTGCCAGCAGTGTCCCGGGGGAGACCCAGTACTTC